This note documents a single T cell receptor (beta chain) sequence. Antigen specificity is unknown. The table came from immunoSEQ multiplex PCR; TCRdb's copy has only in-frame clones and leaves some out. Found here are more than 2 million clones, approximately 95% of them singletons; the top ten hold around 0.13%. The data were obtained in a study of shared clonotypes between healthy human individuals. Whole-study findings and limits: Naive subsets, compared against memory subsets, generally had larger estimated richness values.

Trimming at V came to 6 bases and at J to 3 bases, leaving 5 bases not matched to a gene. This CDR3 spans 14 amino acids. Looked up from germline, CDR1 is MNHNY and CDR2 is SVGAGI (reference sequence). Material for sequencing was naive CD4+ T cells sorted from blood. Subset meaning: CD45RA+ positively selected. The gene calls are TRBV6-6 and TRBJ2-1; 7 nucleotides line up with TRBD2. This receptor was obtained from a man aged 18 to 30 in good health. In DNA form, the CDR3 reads TGTGCCAGCAGCCCTGGCGGGAGCTACAATGAGCAGTTCTTC. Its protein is CASSPGGSYNEQFF.